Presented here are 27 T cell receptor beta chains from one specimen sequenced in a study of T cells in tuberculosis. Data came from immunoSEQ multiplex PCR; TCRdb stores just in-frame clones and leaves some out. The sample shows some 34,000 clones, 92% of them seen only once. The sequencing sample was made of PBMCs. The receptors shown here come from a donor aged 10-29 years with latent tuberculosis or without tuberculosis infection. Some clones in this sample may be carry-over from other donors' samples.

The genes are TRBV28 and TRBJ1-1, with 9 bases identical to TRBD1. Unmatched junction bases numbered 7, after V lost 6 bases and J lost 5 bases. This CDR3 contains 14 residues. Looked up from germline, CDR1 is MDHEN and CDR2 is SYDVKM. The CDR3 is CASSTGGAGTEAFF. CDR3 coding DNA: TGTGCCAGCAGCACAGGGGGCGCGGGGACTGAAGCTTTCTTT.

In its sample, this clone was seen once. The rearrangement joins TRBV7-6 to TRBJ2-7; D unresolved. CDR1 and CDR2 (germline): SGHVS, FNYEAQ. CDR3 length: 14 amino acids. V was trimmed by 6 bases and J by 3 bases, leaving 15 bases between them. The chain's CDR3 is CASSDYASGYEQYF. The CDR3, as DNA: TGTGCCAGCAGTGATTACGCCTCAGGCTACGAGCAGTACTTC.

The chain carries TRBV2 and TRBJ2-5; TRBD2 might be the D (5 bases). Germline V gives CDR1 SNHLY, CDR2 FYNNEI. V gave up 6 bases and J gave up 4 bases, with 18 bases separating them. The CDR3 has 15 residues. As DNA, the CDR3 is TGTGCCAGCAGGAATGTAGGACTCCCCCGAGAGACCCAGTACTTC. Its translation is CASRNVGLPRETQYF. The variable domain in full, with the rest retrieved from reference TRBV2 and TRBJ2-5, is EPEVTQTPSHQVTQMGQEVILRCVPISNHLYFYWYRQILGQKVEFLVSFYNNEISEKSEIFDDQFSVERPDGSNFTLKIRSTKLEDSAMYFCASRNVGLPRETQYFGPGTRLLVL.

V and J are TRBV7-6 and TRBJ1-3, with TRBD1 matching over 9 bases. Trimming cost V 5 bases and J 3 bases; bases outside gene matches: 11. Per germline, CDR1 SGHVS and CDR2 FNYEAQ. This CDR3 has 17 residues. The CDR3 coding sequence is TGTGCCAGCAGCCGCAGGACAGGGGCTATGGATGGAAACACCATATATTTT. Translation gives CASSRRTGAMDGNTIYF.

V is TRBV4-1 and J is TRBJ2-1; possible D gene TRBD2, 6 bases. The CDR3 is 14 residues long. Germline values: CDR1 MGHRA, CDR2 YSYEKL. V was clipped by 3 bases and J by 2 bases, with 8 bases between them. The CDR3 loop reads CASSHGSAYNEQFF. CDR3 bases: TGCGCCAGCAGCCACGGGAGTGCCTACAATGAGCAGTTCTTC.

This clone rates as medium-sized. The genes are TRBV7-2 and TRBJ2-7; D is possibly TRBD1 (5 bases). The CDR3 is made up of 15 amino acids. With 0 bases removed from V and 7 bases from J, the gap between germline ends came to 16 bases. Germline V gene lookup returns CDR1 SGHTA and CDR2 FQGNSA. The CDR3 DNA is TGTGCCAGCAGCTTAGCTCTGGGCAGGGTGAGGGAGCAGTACTTC. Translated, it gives CASSLALGRVREQYF.

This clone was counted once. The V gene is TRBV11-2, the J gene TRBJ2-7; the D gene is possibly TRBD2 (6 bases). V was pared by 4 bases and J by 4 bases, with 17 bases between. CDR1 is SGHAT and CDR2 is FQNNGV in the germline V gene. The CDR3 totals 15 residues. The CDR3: CASSSLWGDLYEQYF. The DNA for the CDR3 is TGTGCCAGCAGCTCACTATGGGGGGACCTATACGAGCAGTACTTC.

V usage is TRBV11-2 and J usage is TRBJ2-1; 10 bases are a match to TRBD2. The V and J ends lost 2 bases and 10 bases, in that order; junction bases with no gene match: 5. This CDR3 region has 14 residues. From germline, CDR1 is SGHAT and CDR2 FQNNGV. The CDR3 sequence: CASSLRTSGVEQFF. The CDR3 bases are TGTGCCAGCAGCTTAAGAACTAGCGGGGTAGAGCAGTTCTTC.

The CDR3 region is CASTLVVNTEAFF. The CDR3 DNA reads TGTGCCAGCACCCTGGTAGTGAACACTGAAGCTTTCTTT. The rearrangement joins TRBV2 to TRBJ1-1; D is unresolved. Trimming cost V 7 bases and J 0 bases, with 9 bases left between them. Germline V gene lookup returns CDR1 SNHLY and CDR2 FYNNEI. CDR3 length: 13 amino acids.

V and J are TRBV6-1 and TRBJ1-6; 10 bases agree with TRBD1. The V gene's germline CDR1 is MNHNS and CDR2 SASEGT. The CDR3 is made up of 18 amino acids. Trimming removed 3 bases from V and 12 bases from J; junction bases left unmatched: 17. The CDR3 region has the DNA TGTGCCAGCAGTGACCGTTTAATAGCGGGACAGGGGTCCTTACCCCTCCACTTT. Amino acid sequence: CASSDRLIAGQGSLPLHF.

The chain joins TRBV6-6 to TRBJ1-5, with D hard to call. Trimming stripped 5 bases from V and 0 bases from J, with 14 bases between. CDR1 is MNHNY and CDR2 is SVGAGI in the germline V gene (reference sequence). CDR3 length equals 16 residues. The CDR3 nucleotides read TGTGCCAGCAGTCCTTTGGCTCCAGGTAGCAATCAGCCCCAGCATTTT. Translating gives CASSPLAPGSNQPQHF.

The CDR3 region is CASSLMAYGYTF. The CDR3 DNA is TGTGCCAGCAGCTTAATGGCATATGGCTACACCTTC. The V gene is TRBV7-2, the J gene TRBJ1-2; no firm D call. The V end lost 2 bases, the J end lost 5 bases, and 6 bases lay between the germline ends. The CDR3 sequence is 12 residues long. Looked up from germline, CDR1 is SGHTA and CDR2 is FQGNSA.

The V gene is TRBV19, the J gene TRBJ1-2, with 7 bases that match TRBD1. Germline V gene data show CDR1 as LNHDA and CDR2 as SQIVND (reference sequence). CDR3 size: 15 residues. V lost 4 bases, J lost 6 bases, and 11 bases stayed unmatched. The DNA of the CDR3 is TGTGCCAGTAGTACCGAGGACGGACAGGAGCATGGCTACACCTTC. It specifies CASSTEDGQEHGYTF.

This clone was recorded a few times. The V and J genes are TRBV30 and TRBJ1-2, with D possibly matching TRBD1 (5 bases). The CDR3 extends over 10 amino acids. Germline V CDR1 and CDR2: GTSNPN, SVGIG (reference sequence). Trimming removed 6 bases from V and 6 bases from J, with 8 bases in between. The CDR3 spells CACPGNGYTF. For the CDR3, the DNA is TGTGCCTGTCCAGGGAATGGCTACACCTTC.

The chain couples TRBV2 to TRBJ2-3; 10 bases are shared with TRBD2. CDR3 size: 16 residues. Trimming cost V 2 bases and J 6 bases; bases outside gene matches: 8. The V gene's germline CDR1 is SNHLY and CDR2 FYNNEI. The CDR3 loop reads CASSEKAGGPGDTQYF. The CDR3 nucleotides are TGTGCCAGCAGTGAAAAAGCGGGAGGGCCGGGTGATACGCAGTATTTT.

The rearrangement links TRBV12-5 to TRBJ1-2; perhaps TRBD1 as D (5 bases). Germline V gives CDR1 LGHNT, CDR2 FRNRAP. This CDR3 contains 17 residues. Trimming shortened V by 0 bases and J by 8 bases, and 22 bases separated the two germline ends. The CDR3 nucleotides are TGTGCTAGTGGTTTGGTATTCCGTCCAGGGTACTATCGGGGCTACACCTTC. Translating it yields CASGLVFRPGYYRGYTF. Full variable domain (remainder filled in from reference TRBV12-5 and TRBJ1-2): DARVTQTPRHKVTEMGQEVTMRCQPILGHNTVFWYRQTMMQGLELLAYFRNRAPLDDSGMPKDRFSAEMPDATLATLKIQPSEPRDSAVYFCASGLVFRPGYYRGYTFGSGTRLTVV.

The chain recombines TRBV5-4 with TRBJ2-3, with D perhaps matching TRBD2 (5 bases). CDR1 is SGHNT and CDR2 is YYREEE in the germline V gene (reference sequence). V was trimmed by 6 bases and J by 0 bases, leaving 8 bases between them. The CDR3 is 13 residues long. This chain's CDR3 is CASKLVSTDTQYF. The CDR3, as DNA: TGTGCCAGCAAACTAGTCAGCACAGATACGCAGTATTTT.

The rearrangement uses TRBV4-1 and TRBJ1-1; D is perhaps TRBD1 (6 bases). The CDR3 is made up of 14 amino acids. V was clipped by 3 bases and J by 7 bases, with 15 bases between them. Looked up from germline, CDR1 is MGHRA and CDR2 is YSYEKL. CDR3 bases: TGCGCCAGCAGCCACTTCGGACAGCAGCGTGAAGCTTTCTTT. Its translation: CASSHFGQQREAFF.

The CDR3 spells CASSLEPYEQYF. The CDR3 region has the DNA TGCGCCAGCAGCTTGGAGCCCTACGAGCAGTACTTC. The chain couples TRBV5-1 to TRBJ2-7, with unresolved D. Germline V lookup: CDR1 SGHRS, CDR2 YFSETQ. Trimming shortened V by 0 bases and J by 2 bases, and 3 bases separated the two germline ends. The CDR3 has 12 amino acids.

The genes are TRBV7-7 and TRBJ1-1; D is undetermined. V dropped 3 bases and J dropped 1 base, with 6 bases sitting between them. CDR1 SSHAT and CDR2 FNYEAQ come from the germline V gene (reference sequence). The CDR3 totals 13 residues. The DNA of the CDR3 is TGTGCCAGCAGCTTTAGCGCGAACACTGAAGCTTTCTTT. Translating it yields CASSFSANTEAFF.

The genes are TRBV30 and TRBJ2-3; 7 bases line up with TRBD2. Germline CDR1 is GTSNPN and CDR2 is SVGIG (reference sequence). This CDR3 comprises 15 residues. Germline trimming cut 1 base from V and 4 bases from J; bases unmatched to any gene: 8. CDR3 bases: TGTGCCTGGAGTGCGGCTAGCGGAGGTCCAGATACGCAGTATTTT. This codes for CAWSAASGGPDTQYF. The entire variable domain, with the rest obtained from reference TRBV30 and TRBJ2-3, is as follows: SQTIHQWPATLVQPVGSPLSLECTVEGTSNPNLYWYRQAAGRGLQLLFYSVGIGQISSEVPQNLSASRPQDRQFILSSKKLLLSDSGFYLCAWSAASGGPDTQYFGPGTRLTVL.

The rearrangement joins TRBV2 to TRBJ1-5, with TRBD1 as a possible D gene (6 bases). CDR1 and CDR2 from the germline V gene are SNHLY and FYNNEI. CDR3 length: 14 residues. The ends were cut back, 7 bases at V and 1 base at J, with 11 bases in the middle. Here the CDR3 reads CASNVGTSNQPQHF. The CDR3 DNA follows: TGTGCCAGCAACGTGGGGACAAGCAATCAGCCCCAGCATTTT.

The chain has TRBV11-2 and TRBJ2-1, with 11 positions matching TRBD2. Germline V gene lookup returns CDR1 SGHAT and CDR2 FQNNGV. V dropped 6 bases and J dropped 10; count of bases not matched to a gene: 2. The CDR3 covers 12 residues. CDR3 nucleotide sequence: TGTGCCAGCAGGGGACTAGCGGAGGAGCAGTTCTTC. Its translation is CASRGLAEEQFF.

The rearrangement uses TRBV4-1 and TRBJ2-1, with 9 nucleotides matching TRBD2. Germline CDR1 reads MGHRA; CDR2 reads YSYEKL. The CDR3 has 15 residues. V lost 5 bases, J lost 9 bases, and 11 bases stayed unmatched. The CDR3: CASSSWRGGGGEQFF. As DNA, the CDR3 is TGCGCCAGCAGCTCCTGGCGGGGGGGTGGGGGTGAGCAGTTCTTC.

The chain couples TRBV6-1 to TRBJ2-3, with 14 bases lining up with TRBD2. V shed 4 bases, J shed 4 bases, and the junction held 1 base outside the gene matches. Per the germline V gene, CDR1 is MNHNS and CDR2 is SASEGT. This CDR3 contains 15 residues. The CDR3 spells CASSGLAGGPDTQYF. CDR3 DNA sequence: TGTGCCAGCAGTGGACTAGCGGGAGGGCCAGATACGCAGTATTTT.

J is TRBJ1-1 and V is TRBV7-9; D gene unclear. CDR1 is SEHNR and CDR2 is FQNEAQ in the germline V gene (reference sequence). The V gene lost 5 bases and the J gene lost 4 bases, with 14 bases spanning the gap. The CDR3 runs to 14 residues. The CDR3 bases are TGTGCCAGCAGCCATGGCGGGGTTTTCACTGAAGCTTTCTTT. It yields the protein CASSHGGVFTEAFF.

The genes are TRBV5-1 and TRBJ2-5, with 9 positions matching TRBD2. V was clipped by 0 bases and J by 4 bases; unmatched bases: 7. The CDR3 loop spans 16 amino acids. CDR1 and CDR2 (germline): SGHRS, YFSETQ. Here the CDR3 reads CASSLGLAVGGETQYF. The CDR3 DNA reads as TGCGCCAGCAGCTTGGGACTAGCGGTAGGGGGAGAGACCCAGTACTTC.